This entry features one T cell receptor beta chain sequence. Its antigen is unknown. Base qualities are not recorded, but no much larger clone differs from it by a single base. This sample stems from a study of Ad26.COV2.S vaccination and SARS-CoV-2 variants (dated by TCRdb to the early 2020s). For the study in its entirety: TCRbeta repertoire sequencing served as the tool for gauging how specific and how broad the SARS-CoV-2-reactive T cell receptors were following Ad26.COV2.S vaccination. The TCR-sequenced set comprised approximately 32 samples: some 19 Ad26.COV2.S vaccine recipients, 5 placebo recipients and 8 SARS-CoV-2 convalescent individuals.

Study-wide conclusions, independent of this receptor: Comparable non-spike TCR breadth was observed between vaccine and placebo recipients, consistent with only spike being contained in the vaccine. Spike-specific TCR breadth was higher in Ad26.COV2.S recipients than in placebo recipients (P = 0.0014). Substantial breadth of spike-specific CD8+ and CD4+ T cell responses was reported after vaccination. It was noted by the authors that total T cell responses may have been underestimated by the TCR breadth and depth analyses.

The immunoSEQ Assay was used to sequence TCRbeta CDR3 regions. After extraction, genomic DNA underwent amplification by bias-controlled multiplex PCR, followed by high-throughput sequencing. The authors' analysis ran thus. To quantify the absolute abundance of each unique TCRbeta CDR3 region, sequences were collapsed and filtered. T cell fraction was estimated by normalization of TCRbeta template counts to usable DNA, with usable DNA being measured through amplification of reference genes present in all nucleated cells. Repertoire TCRs were annotated as SARS-CoV-2-specific when V gene, CDR3 amino acid sequence and J gene were exactly matched to a known reactive TCR set. The reference SARS-CoV-2 TCR set was derived from MIRA and filtered for enrichment in COVID-19-positive ImmuneCODE repertoires, a step that removed public or cross-reactive TCRs. Using the MIRA antigens, annotated TCRs were further analysed by specific ORF or by position within an ORF. Breadth was defined as the number of annotated unique rearrangements divided by the total number of unique productive rearrangements, and depth was defined as the summed frequency of the annotated unique rearrangements. TCR breadth was compared between groups using two-sided Wilcoxon rank-sum tests. TCRdb limited this immuneACCESS table to in-frame rearrangements with V and J called. A share of clones is missing; checked studies link under half to unresolved V genes, and the rest is unexplained. Clone size and V and J calls were adopted from that table, with D and trimming inferred from the DNA. This sample has about 100,000 clones in its table, and around 80% of those were observed once. The ten largest clonotypes hold 15% to 20% of the sample.

According to the study, the label for this sample's time point signals: individuals recovered from natural SARS-CoV-2 infection. From a lookup of the germline V gene, CDR1 and CDR2 are MDHEN and SYDVKM. The CDR3 spans 16 residues, from the cysteine through the phenylalanine. Only CDR3 DNA remains: 48 bases, in frame from the first base. Trimming costs V 5 bases and J 1 base, and their ends lie 15 bases apart. The sequence is built from TRBV28 and TRBJ1-3; the D gene cannot be named for sure. The receptor's source is a human donor who had recovered from COVID-19. The specimen was peripheral blood, collected after recovery from COVID-19. The nucleotides read TGTGCCAGCAGTGAACAATGGGCGGTTTCTGGAAACACCATATATTTT. It translates to CASSEQWAVSGNTIYF.